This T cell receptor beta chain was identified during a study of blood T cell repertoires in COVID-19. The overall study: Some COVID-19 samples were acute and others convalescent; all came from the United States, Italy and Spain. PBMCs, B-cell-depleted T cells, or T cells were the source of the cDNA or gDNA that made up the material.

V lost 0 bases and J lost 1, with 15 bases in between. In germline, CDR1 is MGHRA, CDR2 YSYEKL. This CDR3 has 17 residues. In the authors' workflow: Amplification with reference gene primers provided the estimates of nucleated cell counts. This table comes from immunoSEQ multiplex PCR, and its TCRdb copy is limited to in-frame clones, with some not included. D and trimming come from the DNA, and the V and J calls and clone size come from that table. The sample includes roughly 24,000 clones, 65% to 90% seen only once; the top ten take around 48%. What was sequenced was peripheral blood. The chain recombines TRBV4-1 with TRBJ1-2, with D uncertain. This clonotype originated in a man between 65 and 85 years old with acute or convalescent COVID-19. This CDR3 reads CASSQEFGGRLNYGYTF. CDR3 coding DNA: TGCGCCAGCAGCCAAGAATTTGGAGGGAGGCTTAACTATGGCTACACCTTC.